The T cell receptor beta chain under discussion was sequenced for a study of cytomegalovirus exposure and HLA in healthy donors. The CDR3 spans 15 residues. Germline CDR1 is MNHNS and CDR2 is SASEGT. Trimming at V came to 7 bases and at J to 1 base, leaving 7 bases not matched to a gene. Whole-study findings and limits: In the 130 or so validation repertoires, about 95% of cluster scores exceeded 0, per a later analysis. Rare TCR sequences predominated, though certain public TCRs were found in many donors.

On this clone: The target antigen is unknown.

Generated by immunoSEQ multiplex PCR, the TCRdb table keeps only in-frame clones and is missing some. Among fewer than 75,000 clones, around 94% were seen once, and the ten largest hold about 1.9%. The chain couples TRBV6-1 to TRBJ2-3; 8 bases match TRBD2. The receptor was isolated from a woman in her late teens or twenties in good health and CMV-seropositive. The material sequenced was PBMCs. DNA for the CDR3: TGTGCCAGCACCCCACTAGCGGAACGCACAGATACGCAGTATTTT. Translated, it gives CASTPLAERTDTQYF.